This T cell receptor (beta chain) was identified during a study of blood T cell repertoires in COVID-19. The protocol was immunoSEQ multiplex PCR, while the TCRdb copy is restricted to in-frame clones and leaves out a portion. The repertoire holds a few hundred thousand clones, with about 86% as singletons. Germline-derived CDR1 and CDR2 are ENHRY and SYGVKD. V was cut by 6 bases and J by 5 bases, with 13 bases left in between. The CDR3 extends over 13 amino acids. This receptor was taken from a person aged 70 to 80 with COVID-19, enrolled during active disease. The chain couples TRBV10-3 to TRBJ2-5, with TRBD1 as a possible D gene (6 bases). Sequenced material: peripheral blood. The CDR3 sequence is CAISSGQSETQYF. CDR3 in DNA: TGTGCCATCAGCTCGGGACAATCGGAGACCCAGTACTTC.